The 26 T cell receptor beta chains below all came from one sample that was sequenced in a study of blood T cell repertoires in COVID-19 (dated by TCRdb to 2020 to 2021). Preparation of the library involved the immunoSEQ multiplex PCR assay. TCRdb re-hosts the immuneACCESS table, in-frame sequences only. Its copies lack some clones; in the studies checked, an unresolved V gene accounts for under half of them, and the cause for the rest is not known. The sample records about 110,000 clones, around 89% of which are singletons. 0.95% to 1.3% of the sample lies in the top ten. The specimen sequenced was peripheral blood. The receptor set was obtained from a human donor in a cohort sampled during active COVID-19.

The rearrangement links TRBV5-1 to TRBJ2-1; 8 bases are a match to TRBD2. In germline, CDR1 is SGHRS, CDR2 YFSETQ. The CDR3 is made up of 16 amino acids. The J segment lost 5 bases and the V segment lost 3 bases, leaving 10 bases of the junction unmatched. The CDR3 region is CASSSLTGGPDNEQFF. CDR3 coding DNA: TGCGCCAGCAGCTCCCTTACGGGGGGGCCGGACAATGAGCAGTTCTTC.

The CDR3 loop is CASSPTGQGAFGANVLTF. CDR3 DNA: TGCGCCAGCAGCCCGACCGGACAGGGGGCCTTTGGGGCCAACGTCCTGACTTTC. The rearrangement joins TRBV5-1 to TRBJ2-6; 11 positions agree with TRBD1. Looked up from germline, CDR1 is SGHRS and CDR2 is YFSETQ. The CDR3 extends over 18 amino acids. The ends lost 4 bases at V and 3 bases at J; junction bases unmatched: 9.

The rearrangement uses TRBV5-1 and TRBJ2-7, with a weak D call TRBD1 (6 bases). The CDR3 has 15 residues. Trimming stripped 5 bases from V and 5 bases from J, with 20 bases between. The V gene's germline CDR1 is SGHRS and CDR2 YFSETQ. The DNA of the CDR3 is TGCGCCAGCAGGAGTAAGACAGGAAGGCTAGACGAGCAGTACTTC. Amino acids: CASRSKTGRLDEQYF.

This clone was picked up one time. This chain links TRBV5-8 with TRBJ2-2; TRBD2 matches at 7 bases. Germline values: CDR1 SGHTS, CDR2 YDEGEE. After removal of 0 bases from V and 3 bases from J, the junction contained 8 bases not matched to a gene. The CDR3 totals 17 residues. The CDR3 DNA sequence: TGTGCCAGCAGCTTGGCCGTCCGGGGGGTCGACACCGGGGAGCTGTTTTTT. Amino acid sequence: CASSLAVRGVDTGELFF.

This chain joins TRBV13 and TRBJ2-1, with D possibly TRBD1 on 5 matching bases. The ends were cut back, 5 bases at V and 4 bases at J, with 18 bases in the middle. The germline gives CDR1 PRHDT, CDR2 FYEKMQ (reference sequence). The CDR3 covers 16 residues. This CDR3 is CASSLKGARIYNEQFF. The CDR3 nucleotides are TGTGCCAGCAGCCTCAAAGGGGCGAGGATTTACAATGAGCAGTTCTTC.

J is TRBJ2-2 and V is TRBV15; 8 bases align to TRBD1. This CDR3 comprises 16 residues. Trimming at V came to 0 bases and at J to 7 bases, leaving 7 bases not matched to a gene. Germline V gene lookup returns CDR1 LNHNV and CDR2 YYDKDF (reference sequence). The CDR3 DNA reads as TGTGCCACCAGCAGAGATCCAGGGGGCGCCGGCGGGGAGCTGTTTTTT. Translation gives CATSRDPGGAGGELFF.

The CDR3 DNA sequence: TGTGCCACCAGCGTCGGTGAGACCCAGTACTTC. It codes for CATSVGETQYF. The gene calls are TRBV24-1 and TRBJ2-5; D is undetermined. With 7 bases removed from V and 5 bases from J, the gap between germline ends came to 7 bases. This CDR3 spans 11 amino acids. Germline values: CDR1 KGHDR, CDR2 SFDVKD.

CDR3 sequence: CASSLGADPYEQYF. DNA of the CDR3: TGTGCCAGCAGCTTGGGGGCGGACCCCTACGAGCAGTACTTC. This sequence joins TRBV11-3 and TRBJ2-7; possible D gene TRBD1, 6 bases. The CDR3 contains 14 residues. Germline CDR1 reads SGHNT; CDR2 reads YENEEA. Trimming took 3 bases from V and 2 from J, leaving 11 bases between them.

This chain uses TRBV29-1 with TRBJ2-1; D unresolved. V was trimmed by 4 bases and J by 0 bases, leaving 10 bases between them. CDR1 and CDR2 from the germline V gene are SQVTM and ANQGSEA. The CDR3 loop spans 14 amino acids. CDR3 loop: CSVAVESSYNEQFF. DNA of the CDR3: TGCAGCGTTGCAGTGGAGAGCTCCTACAATGAGCAGTTCTTC.

The sample holds a few counts of this clone. V and J are TRBV5-4 and TRBJ1-6, with 8 bases fitting TRBD1. The CDR3 runs 15 residues. The germline CDR1 and CDR2 sequences are SGHNT and YYREEE (reference sequence). V gave up 3 bases and J gave up 10 bases; unmatched junction bases: 9. The CDR3 sequence: CASSSRTGPGSPLHF. DNA of the CDR3: TGTGCCAGCAGCTCCAGGACAGGGCCAGGGTCACCCCTCCACTTT.

CDR3 nucleotide sequence: TGCAGCGTTGAAACCCGGGGGGCGCTTTATGGCTACACCTTC. Its translation: CSVETRGALYGYTF. The genes are TRBV29-1 and TRBJ1-2; a weak D match, TRBD1 (6 bases). The germline CDR1 and CDR2 sequences are SQVTM and ANQGSEA. The CDR3 sequence is 14 residues long. Trimming took 2 bases from V and 5 from J, leaving 15 bases between them.

V is TRBV25-1 and J is TRBJ1-3, with 8 bases aligning to TRBD1. From germline, CDR1 is MGHDK and CDR2 SYGVNS. V trimming: 7 bases; J trimming: 4 bases; junction bases outside the gene matches: 9. The CDR3 spans 15 residues. CDR3 bases: TGTGCCAGCAAGCCCGGACAGGGAAAAGGAAACACCATATATTTT. It yields the protein CASKPGQGKGNTIYF.

This clone was detected only once. V is TRBV10-2 and J is TRBJ2-3; 8 nucleotides match TRBD2. The CDR3 runs 14 residues. V trimming: 6 bases; J trimming: 5 bases; junction bases outside the gene matches: 7. Germline V gene sequence: CDR1 WSHSY, CDR2 SAAADI. CDR3 coding DNA: TGCGCCAGCAGCGAAGCGGGAGCAAAAGATACGCAGTATTTT. Its translation is CASSEAGAKDTQYF.

In this sample, this clone turned up once. This chain joins TRBV5-1 and TRBJ2-5, with 9 nucleotides matching TRBD2. The CDR3 loop spans 18 amino acids. Per the germline V gene, CDR1 is SGHRS and CDR2 is YFSETQ. After removal of 1 base from V and 4 bases from J, the junction contained 14 bases not matched to a gene. The DNA of the CDR3 is TGCGCCAGCAGCTTGTCCCGCGGGGGGGTGGCGCGGAGAGAGACCCAGTACTTC. Amino acid sequence: CASSLSRGGVARRETQYF.

This chain links TRBV19 with TRBJ2-5; no clear D gene. Trimming shortened V by 5 bases and J by 5 bases, and 6 bases separated the two germline ends. The CDR3 sequence is 11 residues long. The germline V gene encodes CDR1 LNHDA and CDR2 SQIVND (reference sequence). CDR3 sequence reads: CASSSRETQYF. CDR3 DNA: TGTGCCAGTAGTTCCCGGGAGACCCAGTACTTC.

The rearrangement uses TRBV7-6 and TRBJ1-4; the D is unclear. V was clipped by 1 base and J by 0 bases, with 15 bases between them. The CDR3 consists of 18 residues. Germline V gene sequence: CDR1 SGHVS, CDR2 FNYEAQ. CDR3 protein: CASSLGVGPGTTNEKLFF. Here the CDR3 DNA reads TGTGCCAGCAGCTTAGGGGTAGGGCCGGGGACAACTAATGAAAAACTGTTTTTT.

The chain uses TRBV18 and TRBJ1-6; D not certain. Trimming removed 2 bases at V and 7 bases at J, with 12 bases between. Germline V CDR1 and CDR2: KGHSH, LQKENI. CDR3 length: 15 amino acids. In DNA, the CDR3 is TGTGCCAGCTCACCAGCCGGGATTTGGAATTCACCCCTCCACTTT. This gives the protein CASSPAGIWNSPLHF. The full variable domain, its missing parts supplied by reference TRBV18 and TRBJ1-6, is NAGVMQNPRHLVRRRGQEARLRCSPMKGHSHVYWYRQLPEEGLKFMVYLQKENIIDESGMPKERFSAEFPKEGPSILRIQQVVRGDSAAYFCASSPAGIWNSPLHFGNGTRLTVT.

J is TRBJ1-2 and V is TRBV10-3; weak D call: TRBD1 (6 bases). The CDR3 runs to 17 residues. Looked up from germline, CDR1 is ENHRY and CDR2 is SYGVKD. V shed 2 bases and J shed 8 bases, with 24 bases lying between them. As DNA, the CDR3 is TGTGCCATCAGTGAGCCCTTCCTCGCGGGGGGCCGGGGCGGCTACACCTTC. Translating gives CAISEPFLAGGRGGYTF.

The chain is built from TRBV9 and TRBJ2-2; 8 nucleotides match TRBD1. The CDR3 consists of 23 residues. V trimming: 3 bases; J trimming: 4 bases; junction bases outside the gene matches: 29. Per the germline V gene, CDR1 is SGDLS and CDR2 is YYNGEE. CDR3 DNA sequence: TGTGCCAGCAGCGAGGGGGTAGTGCGCGAGACAGGGGCCTCTTTAAATGTCACCGGGGAGCTGTTTTTT. It encodes CASSEGVVRETGASLNVTGELFF.

The V gene is TRBV4-1, the J gene TRBJ2-1, with D tentatively TRBD2 (5 bases). Germline V CDR1 and CDR2: MGHRA, YSYEKL. This CDR3 has 16 amino acids. Trimming shortened V by 1 base and J by 6 bases, and 16 bases separated the two germline ends. CDR3 DNA: TGCGCCAGCAGCCAAGTTGGTCGACGACTACCCAATGAGCAGTTCTTC. This translates into CASSQVGRRLPNEQFF.

The genes are TRBV6-1 and TRBJ1-2; 9 nucleotides align to TRBD1. Germline V lookup: CDR1 MNHNS, CDR2 SASEGT. The CDR3 contains 17 residues. V lost 2 bases to trimming and J lost 1 base; unmatched junction nucleotides: 8. The CDR3 DNA reads TGTGCCAGCAGTGAATCCATCGGGACAGGGAATAACTATGGCTACACCTTC. Translated, it gives CASSESIGTGNNYGYTF.

The chain employs TRBV18 and TRBJ2-2, with 15 bases that match TRBD2. The CDR3 runs 18 residues. The V segment lost 2 bases and the J segment 5 bases; nucleotides outside the gene matches: 6. CDR1 KGHSH and CDR2 LQKENI come from the germline V gene. The CDR3 sequence: CASSPTGLAGGRTGELFF. The CDR3 nucleotides read TGTGCCAGCTCACCAACGGGACTAGCGGGAGGACGGACCGGGGAGCTGTTTTTT.

The sample holds one count of this clone. The chain combines TRBV27 with TRBJ2-1, with 8 bases that match TRBD2. J was trimmed by 7 bases and V by 7 bases; bases with no gene match: 9. CDR3 size: 14 residues. Germline V CDR1 and CDR2: MNHEY, SMNVEV (reference sequence). The CDR3 region has the DNA TGTGCCAGCAAATACGGAGCGGGAGTTAATGAGCAGTTCTTC. It is translated as CASKYGAGVNEQFF.

This clone has a handful of counts. The chain links TRBV24-1 to TRBJ2-7; 8 nucleotides match TRBD1. The CDR3 has 17 amino acids. Unmatched junction bases numbered 22, after V lost 9 bases and J lost 7 bases. The V gene's germline CDR1 is KGHDR and CDR2 SFDVKD. The CDR3 DNA reads as TGTGCCACCGGGTCGCGGAAGGACAGGGAACGGGTTGGGGAGCAGTACTTC. As protein: CATGSRKDRERVGEQYF.

The gene calls are TRBV5-8 and TRBJ1-5; D is unclear. Germline-derived CDR1 and CDR2 are SGHTS and YDEGEE. This CDR3 comprises 13 residues. Trimming shortened V by 0 bases and J by 11 bases, and 12 bases separated the two germline ends. CDR3 DNA: TGTGCCAGCAGCTTGGCCCGTAGGGAGGCCCAGCATTTT. It translates to CASSLARREAQHF. Filled out from reference TRBV5-8 and TRBJ1-5, the complete variable domain reads EAGVTQSPTHLIKTRGQQATLRCSPISGHTSVYWYQQALGLGLQFLLWYDEGEERNRGNFPPRFSGRQFPNYSSELNVNALELEDSALYLCASSLARREAQHFGDGTRLSIL.

This chain connects TRBV9 to TRBJ2-3; D is possibly TRBD2 (6 bases). The V and J ends lost 4 bases and 2 bases respectively, with 14 bases between them. CDR1 and CDR2 (germline): SGDLS, YYNGEE. The CDR3 totals 15 residues. The CDR3 here is CASSSGLLHTDTQYF. In nucleotides, the CDR3 is TGTGCCAGCAGCTCGGGACTTCTACACACAGATACGCAGTATTTT.